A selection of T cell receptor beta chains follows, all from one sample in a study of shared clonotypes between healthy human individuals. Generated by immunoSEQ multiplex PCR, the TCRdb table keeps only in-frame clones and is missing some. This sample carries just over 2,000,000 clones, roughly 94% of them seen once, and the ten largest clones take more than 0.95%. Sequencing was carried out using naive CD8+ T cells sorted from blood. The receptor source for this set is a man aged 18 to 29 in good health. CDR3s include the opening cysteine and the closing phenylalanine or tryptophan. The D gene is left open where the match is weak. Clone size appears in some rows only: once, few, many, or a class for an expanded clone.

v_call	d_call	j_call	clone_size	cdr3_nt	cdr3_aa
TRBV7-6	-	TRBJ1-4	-	TGTGCCAGCAGCTTAAGGGGAGTTGGTGAAAAACTGTTTTTT	CASSLRGVGEKLFF
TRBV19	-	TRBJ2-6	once	TGTGCCAGTAGTATCGGCTCCTCTGGGGCCAACGTCCTGACTTTC	CASSIGSSGANVLTF
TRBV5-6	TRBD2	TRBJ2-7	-	TGTGCCAGCAGCTTGGGGGGACTACAAACCTACGAGCAGTACTTC	CASSLGGLQTYEQYF
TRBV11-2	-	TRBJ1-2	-	TGTGCCAGCACCCCGTTCGGACTCAACTATGGCTACACCTTC	CASTPFGLNYGYTF
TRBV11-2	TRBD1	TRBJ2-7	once	TGTGCCAGCAGCTTCTTCACAGGGGGCTACGAGCAGTACTTC	CASSFFTGGYEQYF
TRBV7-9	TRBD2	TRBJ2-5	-	TGTGCCAGCAGCTTATCGACTAGCGCTGTCCAAGAGACCCAGTACTTC	CASSLSTSAVQETQYF
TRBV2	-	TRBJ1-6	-	TGTGCCAGCAGTGACGGCAGGATGGATTCACCCCTCCACTTT	CASSDGRMDSPLHF
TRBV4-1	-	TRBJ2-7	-	TGCGCCAGCAGCCAAGCGGGAGCCACCTACGAGCAGTACTTC	CASSQAGATYEQYF
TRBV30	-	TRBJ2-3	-	TGTGCCTGGAGTGTCGGGCAGTACACAGATACGCAGTATTTT	CAWSVGQYTDTQYF
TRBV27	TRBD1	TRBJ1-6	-	TGTGCCAGCAGTATAGACAGGGGGAATTCACCCCTCCACTTT	CASSIDRGNSPLHF
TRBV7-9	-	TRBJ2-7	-	TGTGCCAGCAGCTCGGACAGTAATCCCTACGAGCAGTACTTC	CASSSDSNPYEQYF
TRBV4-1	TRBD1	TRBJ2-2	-	TGCGCCAGCAGCTCCCGGACAGGGGGCTTCGAAAACACCGGGGAGCTGTTTTTT	CASSSRTGGFENTGELFF
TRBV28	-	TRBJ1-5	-	TGTGCCAGCACCCGGTTGACTAGGGGACGGAACAATCAGCCCCAGCATTTT	CASTRLTRGRNNQPQHF
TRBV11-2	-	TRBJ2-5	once	TGTGCCAGCAGTCCTGATTGGGGGGCCGAAGGGACCCAGTACTTC	CASSPDWGAEGTQYF
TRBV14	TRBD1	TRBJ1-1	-	TGTGCCAGCAGCCGAAGGGACAGGTTGAACACTGAAGCTTTCTTT	CASSRRDRLNTEAFF
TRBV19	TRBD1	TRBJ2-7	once	TGTGCCAGTAGTCCTTCTTCCGGGACAGCCTACGAGCAGTACTTC	CASSPSSGTAYEQYF
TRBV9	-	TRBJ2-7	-	TGTGCCAGCAGCGCTCAGGCGTCCTCCTACGAGCAGTACTTC	CASSAQASSYEQYF
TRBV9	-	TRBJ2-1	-	TGTGCCAGCAGCGTAGAAGGTGACATTGTCAATGAGCAGTTCTTC	CASSVEGDIVNEQFF
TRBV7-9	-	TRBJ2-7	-	TGTGCCAGCAGCTTAGAGGGAGCCCCCTACGAGCAGTACTTC	CASSLEGAPYEQYF
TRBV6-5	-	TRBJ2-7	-	TGTGCCAGCTCACAAATGGGGTTCGGGCAGTACTTC	CASSQMGFGQYF
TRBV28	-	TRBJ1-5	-	TGTGCCAGCAGTTTTATGCACAGCGAGAGTGGTCAGCCCCAGCATTTT	CASSFMHSESGQPQHF
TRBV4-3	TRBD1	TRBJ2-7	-	TGCGCCAGCAGCCAGGGGACAGCGGTATACGAGCAGTACTTC	CASSQGTAVYEQYF
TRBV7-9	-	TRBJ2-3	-	TGTGCCAGCAGCCCCTTATTAGGGCCCAGCACAGATACGCAGTATTTT	CASSPLLGPSTDTQYF
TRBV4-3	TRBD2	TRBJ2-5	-	TGCGCCAGCAGCCAATTGACTAGCGGGGAAGAGACCCAGTACTTC	CASSQLTSGEETQYF
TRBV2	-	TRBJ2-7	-	TGTGCCAGCAGTGTCCACGAGCAGTACTTC	CASSVHEQYF
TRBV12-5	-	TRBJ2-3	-	TGTGCTAGTGGTTTACTAGAAGATACGCAGTATTTT	CASGLLEDTQYF
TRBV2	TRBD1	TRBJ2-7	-	TGTGCCAGCAGTGACGCGAGACAGGGGGAATACGAGCAGTACTTC	CASSDARQGEYEQYF
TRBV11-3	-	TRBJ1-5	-	TGTGCCAGCAGCTTAGAGGGAAAAGTCAATCAGCCCCAGCATTTT	CASSLEGKVNQPQHF
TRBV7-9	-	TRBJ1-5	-	TGTGCCAGCAGCTCAGAGAAACCCTATCAGCCCCAGCATTTT	CASSSEKPYQPQHF
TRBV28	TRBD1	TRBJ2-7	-	TGTGCCAGCAAGGTGACAGGGGCTGCCTACGAGCAGTACTTC	CASKVTGAAYEQYF
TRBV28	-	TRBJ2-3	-	TGTGCCACCAACCTGATATCCACAGATACGCAGTATTTT	CATNLISTDTQYF
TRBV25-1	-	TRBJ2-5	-	TGTGCCAGCAGTGAGACGGACAGAACCTTCCCCCAGGAGACCCAGTACTTC	CASSETDRTFPQETQYF
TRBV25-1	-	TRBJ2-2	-	TGTGCCAGCAGTGAATGGGATGTACAGGAACCCACGAGCGGGGAGCTGTTTTTT	CASSEWDVQEPTSGELFF
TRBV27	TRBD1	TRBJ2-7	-	TGTGCCAGCAGTTCACCCGGGACAGGGTCCTACGAGCAGTACTTC	CASSSPGTGSYEQYF
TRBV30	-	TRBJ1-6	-	TGTGCCTGGAGCCCAGCAGGGAATTCACCCCTCCACTTT	CAWSPAGNSPLHF
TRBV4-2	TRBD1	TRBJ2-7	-	TGTGCCAGCAGCCAAGAAGGTGGGACAGGGGGTTACTCCTACGAGCAGTACTTC	CASSQEGGTGGYSYEQYF
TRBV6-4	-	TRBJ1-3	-	TGTGCCAGCAGTGACTCTGGTCTTGTAGTTCACTCTGGAAACACCATATATTTT	CASSDSGLVVHSGNTIYF
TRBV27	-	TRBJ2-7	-	TGTGCCAGCAGTTTATTTGCGGGATCTAGCTCCTACGAGCAGTACTTC	CASSLFAGSSSYEQYF
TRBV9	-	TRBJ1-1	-	TGTGCCAGCAGCGTTACAGGGTACACTGAAGCTTTCTTT	CASSVTGYTEAFF
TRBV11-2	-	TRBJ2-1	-	TGTGCCAGCAGCTTAGGGGCAGGGACCTACAATGAGCAGTTCTTC	CASSLGAGTYNEQFF
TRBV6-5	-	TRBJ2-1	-	TGTGCCAGCAGGCTGGGACTGAGCTCCTACAATGAGCAGTTCTTC	CASRLGLSSYNEQFF